The clone carrying this T cell receptor beta chain was observed once. Its antigen remains unknown. Produced via immunoSEQ multiplex PCR; TCRdb's table is partial and in-frame only. The sample shows some 34,000 clones, less than 80% of them seen only once. The sample originates from a study of OX40 agonist ivuxolimab in advanced cancers. At the level of the study: Patients with prior anti-PD-1, anti-PD-L1 or anti-CTLA-4 therapy were eligible; about 40% had some. Whole-study findings and limits: It was also the case that some nonresponders had low normalized T-cell clonal expansion. Dosing at 0.1 to 3.0 mg/kg was accompanied by clonal expansion of CD4+ and CD8+ blood T cells by week 6. Partial responders treated at 0.1-3.0 mg/kg exhibited clonal expansion among the lowest measured.

This CDR3 region has 15 residues. V was trimmed by 2 bases and J by 1 base, leaving 11 bases between them. Germline-derived CDR1 and CDR2 are SGHDT and YYEEEE. The chain couples TRBV5-6 to TRBJ2-3; weak D call: TRBD2 (5 bases). The material sequenced was CD4+ or CD8+ T cells sorted from blood, taken in a trial of the OX40 agonist ivuxolimab. This sequence was found in an adult with an advanced solid tumor such as melanoma, head and neck, liver or kidney cancer. The chain's CDR3 is CASSFRGGGTDTQYF. CDR3 nucleotides: TGTGCCAGCAGCTTCAGAGGAGGAGGCACAGATACGCAGTATTTT.